This T cell receptor beta chain was sequenced for a study of CD8 T cells in ankylosing spondylitis. As the method for making TCR beta libraries, quantitative 5'-RACE with molecular barcodes was used. TCRdb re-called the 5' RACE reads through MiXCR, storing one row per CDR3 protein. The data show more than 300,000 distinct CDR3 sequences, less than 9.5% seen once. A few counts support this clonotype. Its antigen remains unknown. Germline V CDR1 and CDR2: SQVTM, ANQGSEA. Trimming took off 1 base at V and 2 bases at J, with 15 bases between the two ends. There are 15 residues in the CDR3. The study, taken as a whole, reports: Relatively rare in peripheral blood, disease-linked clones were also CD8+. What appeared characteristic of ankylosing spondylitis blood was a TCR beta motif of about eight highly homologous variants. Disease-associated clones were reportedly significantly overrepresented in matched ankylosing spondylitis synovial fluid.

Sequencing input: blood, either unsorted or a sorted T cell fraction (not recorded which). V usage is TRBV29-1 and J usage is TRBJ2-7; a weak D match, TRBD1 (7 bases). This receptor was taken from a male donor with ankylosing spondylitis. CDR3 residues: CSVEGVRGAPYEQYF. The DNA of the CDR3 is TGCAGCGTTGAAGGGGTCAGGGGGGCTCCCTACGAGCAGTACTTC.